The source of this TCR beta chain is a study of T cells in tumors after PD-1 blockade. The CDR3 runs to 16 residues. V gave up 4 bases and J gave up 5 bases; unmatched junction bases: 6. Germline V gene data show CDR1 as MNHEY and CDR2 as SMNVEV (reference sequence). This table comes from immunoSEQ multiplex PCR, and its TCRdb copy is limited to in-frame clones, with some not included. The data hold about 63,000 clones, with about 74% observed a single time. The rearrangement joins TRBV27 to TRBJ2-5; 14 bases are a match to TRBD2. The clonotype originates from a human donor with basal cell carcinoma. The sample consisted of PBMCs, taken after anti-PD-1 treatment. The DNA of the CDR3 is TGTGCCAGCAGTTCGACTAGCGGGGGGGCCTTGGAGACCCAGTACTTC. Residues: CASSSTSGGALETQYF.